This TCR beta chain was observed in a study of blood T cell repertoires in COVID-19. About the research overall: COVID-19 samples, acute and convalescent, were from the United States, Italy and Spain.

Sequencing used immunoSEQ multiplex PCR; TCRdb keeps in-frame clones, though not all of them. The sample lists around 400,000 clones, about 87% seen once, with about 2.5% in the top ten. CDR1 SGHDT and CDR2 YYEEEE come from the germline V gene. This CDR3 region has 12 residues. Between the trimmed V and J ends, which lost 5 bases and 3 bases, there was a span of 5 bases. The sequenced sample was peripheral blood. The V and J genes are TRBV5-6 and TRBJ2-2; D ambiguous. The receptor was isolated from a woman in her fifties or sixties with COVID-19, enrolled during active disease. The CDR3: CASRLYTGELFF. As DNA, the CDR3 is TGTGCCAGCAGACTCTACACCGGGGAGCTGTTTTTT.